The rows below give T cell receptor beta chains drawn from one sample of a study of beta chain features in type 1 diabetes. Assay used: immunoSEQ multiplex PCR; TCRdb lists only in-frame clones, some missing. Of more than 150,000 clones in the sample, 10% to 15% were seen once. The sequenced sample consisted of central memory CD4+ T cells from blood. The receptors derive from a young woman in good health. The CDR3 runs from the conserved cysteine through the conserved F or W. A D gene is named only where the DNA matches it firmly. Rows may omit the clone size; those that give it use once, few, many or a size class.

j_gene,abundance,v_gene,d_gene,len,CDR3aa,CDR3nt
TRBJ1-2,few,TRBV29-1,TRBD1,14,CSVVGQGVSHGYTF,TGCAGCGTTGTGGGGCAGGGGGTTTCTCATGGCTACACCTTC
TRBJ2-7,many,TRBV30,TRBD1,13,CAWRLQGPTEQYF,TGTGCCTGGAGGCTACAGGGGCCGACCGAGCAGTACTTC
TRBJ2-2,.,TRBV11-3,.,16,CASSSRPRGASGELFF,TGTGCCAGCAGCTCGCGCCCCAGGGGGGCTTCCGGGGAGCTGTTTTTT
TRBJ2-6,few,TRBV6-5,.,15,CASRPQGSGANVLTF,TGTGCCAGCAGGCCACAGGGCTCTGGGGCCAACGTCCTGACTTTC
TRBJ1-5,.,TRBV2,.,17,CASSPLGGALRDQPQHF,TGTGCCAGCAGTCCCCTCGGAGGGGCCCTAAGGGATCAGCCCCAGCATTTT
TRBJ2-7,.,TRBV11-2,.,14,CASSSQGLSYEQYF,TGTGCCAGCAGCTCACAGGGACTATCCTACGAGCAGTACTTC
TRBJ2-7,.,TRBV30,TRBD2,15,CAWSVLSGRSGEQYF,TGTGCCTGGAGTGTACTTAGCGGGAGGTCGGGTGAGCAGTACTTC
TRBJ2-5,.,TRBV10-3,TRBD1,13,CAISRDRAEGQYF,TGTGCCATCAGTCGAGACAGGGCGGAAGGCCAGTACTTC
TRBJ1-2,few,TRBV6-6,.,8,CASSTYTF,TGTGCCAGCAGTACATACACCTTC
TRBJ2-1,.,TRBV28,.,15,CASSHIRDFYNEQFF,TGTGCCAGCAGTCATATTCGGGACTTTTACAATGAGCAGTTCTTC
TRBJ1-1,few,TRBV20-1,.,11,CSASRQVGAFF,TGCAGTGCTAGCCGCCAGGTGGGAGCTTTCTTT
TRBJ1-1,.,TRBV28,TRBD1,12,CASTRQGPEAFF,TGTGCCAGCACCCGACAGGGACCTGAAGCTTTCTTT
TRBJ2-6,few,TRBV18,.,14,CASSPQSGANVLTF,TGTGCCAGCTCACCCCAATCTGGGGCCAACGTCCTGACTTTC
TRBJ2-5,few,TRBV7-2,TRBD2,16,CASSLGSSGAQETQYF,TGTGCCAGCAGCTTAGGGTCTAGCGGGGCCCAAGAGACCCAGTACTTC
TRBJ2-1,few,TRBV5-5,.,17,CASSLQSGPLRYNEQFF,TGTGCCAGCAGCTTGCAGTCTGGGCCCCTTCGCTACAATGAGCAGTTCTTC
TRBJ2-1,few,TRBV5-6,TRBD2,15,CASSGAGLAFNEQFF,TGTGCCAGCAGCGGGGCGGGACTAGCCTTTAATGAGCAGTTCTTC
TRBJ2-1,few,TRBV15,.,16,CATSRVWTGSYNEQFF,TGTGCCACCAGCAGAGTATGGACCGGGAGCTACAATGAGCAGTTCTTC
TRBJ2-5,.,TRBV28,.,14,CASSERQAPGTQYF,TGTGCCAGCAGTGAGAGACAGGCCCCGGGGACCCAGTACTTC
TRBJ2-1,.,TRBV5-4,TRBD2,15,CASSRGAGGPGEQFF,TGTGCCAGCAGCCGGGGTGCGGGAGGGCCGGGAGAGCAGTTCTTC
TRBJ2-1,few,TRBV15,.,15,CATSKPGGSYNEQFF,TGTGCCACCAGCAAACCCGGCGGGTCCTACAATGAGCAGTTCTTC
TRBJ2-2,.,TRBV28,TRBD1,17,CASSSYFTGQVPGELFF,TGTGCCAGCAGTTCCTACTTCACGGGACAGGTCCCCGGGGAGCTGTTTTTT